These 20 T cell receptor beta chains were sequenced from one sample in a study of T cells after yellow fever vaccination. From the 5' RACE reads, TCRdb called clonotypes with MiXCR, one entry per CDR3 protein. Of around 500,000 distinct CDR3 sequences listed, about a fifth are singletons. The specimen was PBMCs, collected about 21 days after the first yellow fever vaccination. These receptor sequences come from a man aged 18 to 30 who received the YFV17D yellow fever vaccine.

Many counts were recorded for this clonotype. This chain links TRBV6-1 with TRBJ1-2, with TRBD1 as a possible D gene (6 bases). V lost 6 bases to trimming and J lost 4 bases, with 12 bases between them. Germline V gene data show CDR1 as MNHNS and CDR2 as SASEGT. The CDR3 length is 13 residues. CDR3 protein: CASRAGQFYGYTF. The CDR3 DNA follows: TGTGCCAGCAGAGCCGGACAGTTCTATGGCTACACCTTC.

This clonotype appeared a few times. The V and J genes are TRBV7-2 and TRBJ2-7; 9 bases line up with TRBD2. Trimming took 0 bases from V and 3 from J; bases not matched to a gene: 6. The length of the CDR3 is 16 residues. The germline V gene has CDR1 SGHTA and CDR2 FQGNSA. The chain's CDR3 is CASSLAPSGTHYEQYF. CDR3 DNA sequence: TGTGCCAGCAGCTTAGCTCCTAGCGGGACCCACTACGAGCAGTACTTC.

This chain uses TRBV7-2 with TRBJ1-1; 9 bases are a match to TRBD1. The length of the CDR3 is 15 residues. Germline CDR1 is SGHTA and CDR2 is FQGNSA. The V gene end was trimmed by 5 bases and the J gene end by 7 bases; junction bases not matched to a gene: 11. The CDR3 DNA follows: TGTGCCAGCAGCCAGACCTCGACAGGGGGGGATGAAGCTTTCTTT. This codes for CASSQTSTGGDEAFF.

This clonotype was counted between two and nine times. The chain links TRBV24-1 to TRBJ2-1, with 11 positions matching TRBD2. Looked up from germline, CDR1 is KGHDR and CDR2 is SFDVKD. This CDR3 is built from 17 residues. V dropped 4 bases and J dropped 4; count of bases not matched to a gene: 8. DNA for the CDR3: TGTGCCACCAGTGACTCCAAACTAGCGGGGGATTACAATGAGCAGTTCTTC. It yields the protein CATSDSKLAGDYNEQFF.

This clonotype appeared a few times. The chain links TRBV12-3 or TRBV12-4 to TRBJ2-5; 7 nucleotides match TRBD2. Unmatched junction bases numbered 0, after V lost 5 bases and J lost 0 bases. The CDR3 sequence is 13 residues long. CDR3 in DNA: TGTGCCAGCAGTGGGACTAACCAAGAGACCCAGTACTTC. This sequence encodes CASSGTNQETQYF.

Only a few counts were recorded for this clonotype. The J gene is TRBJ1-1, the V gene TRBV20-1; no definite D call. V gave up 0 bases and J gave up 4 bases, with 12 bases separating them. CDR1 DFQATT and CDR2 SNEGSKA come from the germline V gene (reference sequence). This CDR3 spans 14 amino acids. The chain's CDR3 is CSARDEEWVTEAFF. Written as DNA, the CDR3 is TGCAGTGCTAGAGATGAGGAATGGGTCACTGAAGCTTTCTTT.

This clonotype came up a few times. This chain connects TRBV11-1 to TRBJ2-1, with a weak D call TRBD2 (5 bases). Per the germline V gene, CDR1 is SGHAT and CDR2 is FQDESV (reference sequence). The CDR3 sequence is 14 residues long. V shed 1 base and J shed 6 bases, with 10 bases lying between them. CDR3 in DNA: TGTGCCAGCAGCTTAGTCGGGGTTGGCAATGAGCAGTTCTTC. Translation: CASSLVGVGNEQFF.

In its sample, this clonotype was seen a few times. This chain links TRBV6-1 with TRBJ2-1, with D possibly matching TRBD2 (6 bases). This CDR3 region has 16 residues. Deletions cut 5 bases from V and 1 base from J, with 15 bases between. The V gene's germline CDR1 is MNHNS and CDR2 SASEGT. This chain's CDR3 is CASSTGAGRSYNEQFF. CDR3 nucleotides: TGTGCCAGCAGTACGGGTGCGGGGCGATCCTACAATGAGCAGTTCTTC.

This clonotype has just a few counts. This rearrangement joins TRBV7-8 to TRBJ2-7, with D possibly TRBD2 on 5 matching bases. The CDR3 is 15 residues long. V lost 1 base to trimming and J lost 3 bases, with 13 bases between them. Germline CDR1 reads SGHVS; CDR2 reads FQNEAQ. The CDR3 DNA sequence: TGTGCCAGCAGCTTAGAGGCAGAGGGAGTCTACGAGCAGTACGTC. Residues: CASSLEAEGVYEQYV.

V is TRBV30 and J is TRBJ2-4, with 16 bases lining up with TRBD2. Germline-derived CDR1 and CDR2 are GTSNPN and SVGIG (reference sequence). The CDR3 runs 17 residues. Trimming cost V 1 base and J 3 bases; bases outside gene matches: 3. The CDR3 nucleotides read TGTGCCTGGAGTGGGGGACTAGCGGGGGGGCTCAAAAACATTCAGTACTTC. It translates to CAWSGGLAGGLKNIQYF.

The chain joins TRBV20-1 to TRBJ2-5; 7 positions match TRBD2. From germline, CDR1 is DFQATT and CDR2 SNEGSKA (reference sequence). V was pared by 6 bases and J by 2 bases, with 12 bases of the junction left unmatched. The length of the CDR3 is 15 residues. CDR3 bases: TGCAGTGCCGATGAACTAGCGAGGATGCAAGAGACCCAGTACTTC. It is translated as CSADELARMQETQYF.

This clonotype has more than one count but fewer than ten. The chain links TRBV13 to TRBJ2-2, with 8 bases lining up with TRBD2. This CDR3 is built from 15 residues. Per the germline V gene, CDR1 is PRHDT and CDR2 is FYEKMQ (reference sequence). V was clipped by 4 bases and J by 0 bases; unmatched bases: 1. Written as DNA, the CDR3 is TGTGCCAGCAGCTCGGGACTAGCGAACACCGGGGAGCTGTTTTTT. Translated: CASSSGLANTGELFF.

In this sample, this clonotype turned up a few times. V usage is TRBV5-5 and J usage is TRBJ1-1; TRBD1 might be the D (6 bases). V was cut by 0 bases and J by 3 bases, with 9 bases left in between. Germline V CDR1 and CDR2: SGHKS, YYEKEE (reference sequence). The CDR3 spans 14 residues. In DNA, the CDR3 is TGTGCCAGCAGCTTGGGACAGGTATACACTGAAGCTTTCTTT. Protein sequence: CASSLGQVYTEAFF.

This clonotype came up many times. The chain is built from TRBV4-3 and TRBJ1-2, with 11 positions matching TRBD1. Trimming took 0 bases from V and 4 from J; bases not matched to a gene: 7. The CDR3 has 17 amino acids. In germline, CDR1 is LGHNA, CDR2 YSLEER. The CDR3 nucleotides are TGCGCCAGCAGCCAAGATCAAGGCGGACAGGGGGCCTATGGCTACACCTTC. Its translation is CASSQDQGGQGAYGYTF.

This clonotype has a handful of counts. The V and J genes are TRBV5-1 and TRBJ2-4; D is possibly TRBD1 (5 bases). Germline V gene lookup returns CDR1 SGHRS and CDR2 YFSETQ. This CDR3 is built from 17 residues. Trimming removed 0 bases at V and 0 bases at J, with 13 bases between. CDR3 in DNA: TGCGCCAGCAGCTTGGGACAGTCGACCCTAGCCAAAAACATTCAGTACTTC. Protein: CASSLGQSTLAKNIQYF.

The CDR3 protein is CASSQPWDQETQYF. The CDR3, as DNA: TGTGCCAGCAGCCAGCCATGGGACCAAGAGACCCAGTACTTC. V gene TRBV3-1 combines with J gene TRBJ2-5; D unresolved. CDR3 length: 14 residues. V gave up 3 bases and J gave up 0 bases, with 8 bases separating them. Germline V lookup: CDR1 LGHDT, CDR2 YNNKEL (reference sequence).

This clonotype showed up just a few times. The chain is built from TRBV7-8 and TRBJ2-3; 10 bases line up with TRBD2. Trimming removed 1 base from V and 4 bases from J; junction bases left unmatched: 5. This CDR3 is built from 16 residues. Germline V gives CDR1 SGHVS, CDR2 FQNEAQ. The CDR3 spells CASSLVGLAFSDTQYF. The CDR3 bases are TGTGCCAGCAGCTTAGTGGGACTAGCGTTTTCAGATACGCAGTATTTT.

The sample holds a few counts of this clonotype. The chain has TRBV2 and TRBJ1-5, with D hard to call. The ends were cut back, 3 bases at V and 8 bases at J, with 20 bases in the middle. Germline CDR1 is SNHLY and CDR2 is FYNNEI. This CDR3 is built from 16 residues. The CDR3 sequence: CASSDHGVPGGEPQHF. The CDR3 coding sequence is TGTGCCAGCAGTGACCACGGGGTCCCGGGCGGGGAGCCCCAGCATTTT.

This clonotype came up once. The gene calls are TRBV18 and TRBJ1-5; perhaps TRBD1 as D (5 bases). The CDR3 sequence is 16 residues long. CDR1 is KGHSH, CDR2 LQKENI, per germline. Trimming stripped 4 bases from V and 5 bases from J, with 18 bases between. CDR3: CASSHGEGSWDQPQHF. Written as DNA, the CDR3 is TGTGCCAGCTCACACGGTGAGGGGAGTTGGGATCAGCCCCAGCATTTT.

This clonotype was detected a few times. This chain uses TRBV12-3 or TRBV12-4 with TRBJ1-1; D gene uncertain. Trimming cost V 2 bases and J 6 bases, with 10 bases left between them. The CDR3 covers 13 residues. This chain's CDR3 is CASSLRQTPEAFF. The CDR3 nucleotides read TGTGCCAGCAGTTTACGACAAACCCCTGAAGCTTTCTTT.